Here is one T cell receptor beta chain with its context. The data derive from a study of shared clonotypes between healthy human individuals. TCRdb keeps only in-frame clones here, not all; method: immunoSEQ multiplex PCR. Here the sample spans about 490,000 clones, about three quarters being singletons. This CDR3 contains 15 residues. Germline loops: CDR1 SGHDT, CDR2 YYEEEE. V was clipped by 1 base and J by 4 bases; unmatched bases: 7. This receptor was obtained from a woman in her thirties or forties in good health. Some clones in this sample may be carry-over from other donors' samples. The J gene is TRBJ2-7, the V gene TRBV5-6, with TRBD2 matching 8 bases. Sequencing used PBMCs. CDR3 sequence: CASSLSQASGYEQYF. The CDR3 DNA follows: TGTGCCAGCAGCTTGTCTCAGGCTAGCGGGTACGAGCAGTACTTC.